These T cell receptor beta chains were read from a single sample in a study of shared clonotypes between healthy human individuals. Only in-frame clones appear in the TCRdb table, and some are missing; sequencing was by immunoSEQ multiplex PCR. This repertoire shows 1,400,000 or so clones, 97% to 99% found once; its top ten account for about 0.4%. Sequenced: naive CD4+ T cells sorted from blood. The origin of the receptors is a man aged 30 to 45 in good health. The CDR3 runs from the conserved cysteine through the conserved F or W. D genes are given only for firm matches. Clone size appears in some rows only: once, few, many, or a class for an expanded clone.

CASSLARVSNEKLFF | TGTGCCAGCAGCTTGGCCCGGGTTAGTAATGAAAAACTGTTTTTT | TRBJ1-4 | - | - | TRBV5-5
CASSSGLGPVGYEQYF | TGTGCCAGCAGTTCCGGCCTGGGGCCCGTCGGCTACGAGCAGTACTTC | TRBJ2-7 | - | - | TRBV27
CASSEREGWQNSNQPQHF | TGTGCCAGCAGTGAAAGGGAGGGTTGGCAAAATAGCAATCAGCCCCAGCATTTT | TRBJ1-5 | - | - | TRBV6-1
CASSPESVAKNIQYF | TGCGCCAGCAGCCCGGAGTCGGTAGCCAAAAACATTCAGTACTTC | TRBJ2-4 | - | - | TRBV5-1
CASSLRAGGPYEQYF | TGTGCCAGCAGTTTACGGGCGGGAGGGCCCTACGAGCAGTACTTC | TRBJ2-7 | - | TRBD2 | TRBV28
CASSPRTSGQLNEQFF | TGTGCCAGCTCACCTAGGACTAGCGGGCAATTAAATGAGCAGTTCTTC | TRBJ2-1 | once | TRBD2 | TRBV18
CASSFTDTQYF | TGTGCCAGCAGCTTTACAGATACGCAGTATTTT | TRBJ2-3 | - | - | TRBV7-9
CASSSGLANQETQYF | TGCGCCAGCAGCTCGGGACTAGCGAACCAAGAGACCCAGTACTTC | TRBJ2-5 | - | TRBD2 | TRBV5-1
CASSPSRWTSGIYNEQFF | TGTGCCAGCAGTCCTTCACGGTGGACTAGCGGCATATACAATGAGCAGTTCTTC | TRBJ2-1 | - | TRBD2 | TRBV27
CASSLRRAGGFNEQFF | TGCGCCAGCAGCTTGCGGCGTGCAGGGGGCTTTAATGAGCAGTTCTTC | TRBJ2-1 | - | TRBD1 | TRBV5-1
CASSPRGTSGRAGEQFF | TGTGCCAGCAGCCCTAGGGGGACTAGCGGGAGGGCCGGTGAGCAGTTCTTC | TRBJ2-1 | - | TRBD2 | TRBV11-3
CASSVSGGRTDTQYF | TGCGCCAGCAGCGTATCGGGAGGGCGCACAGATACGCAGTATTTT | TRBJ2-3 | - | TRBD2 | TRBV5-1
CASRDPGGASGYTF | TGTGCCAGCAGGGATCCAGGGGGCGCATCTGGCTACACCTTC | TRBJ1-2 | - | TRBD1 | TRBV28
CASRAAPYEQYF | TGTGCCAGCAGAGCCGCACCTTACGAGCAGTACTTC | TRBJ2-7 | - | - | TRBV6-6
CASSPSGQGLYEQYF | TGTGCCAGCTCACCATCGGGACAGGGTCTCTACGAGCAGTACTTC | TRBJ2-7 | - | TRBD1 | TRBV18
CASSLDPGGTPQPQHF | TGCGCCAGCAGCTTGGATCCGGGGGGCACTCCTCAGCCCCAGCATTTT | TRBJ1-5 | - | - | TRBV5-1
CASSLVTSHEQYF | TGTGCCAGCAGCTTAGTTACTAGCCACGAGCAGTACTTC | TRBJ2-7 | - | - | TRBV7-8
CASSQGMFTARGKHNEQFF | TGTGCCAGCAGCCAAGGAATGTTTACCGCAAGGGGCAAGCACAATGAGCAGTTCTTC | TRBJ2-1 | - | - | TRBV14